The present T cell receptor beta chain was sequenced within a study of regulatory dendritic cells for organ transplantation. Profiling relied on immunoSEQ multiplex PCR, and the TCRdb table lists in-frame clones only, not all of them. The sample contains some 10,000 clones, more than 55% of which appear only once. The length of the CDR3 is 16 residues. The ends lost 4 bases at V and 4 bases at J; junction bases unmatched: 10. The sequenced sample consisted of memory CD8+ T cells from blood. This sample's subset: CD45RO+ memory T cells. The receptor comes from a human donor in good health. This sequence joins TRBV5-3 and TRBJ2-7; 11 bases map to TRBD2. TRBV5-3 qualifies as an ORF whose function is uncertain. CDR3 region: CARSQSPSGGRYEQYF. The CDR3, as DNA: TGTGCCAGAAGCCAGAGCCCTAGCGGGGGGAGGTACGAGCAGTACTTC.